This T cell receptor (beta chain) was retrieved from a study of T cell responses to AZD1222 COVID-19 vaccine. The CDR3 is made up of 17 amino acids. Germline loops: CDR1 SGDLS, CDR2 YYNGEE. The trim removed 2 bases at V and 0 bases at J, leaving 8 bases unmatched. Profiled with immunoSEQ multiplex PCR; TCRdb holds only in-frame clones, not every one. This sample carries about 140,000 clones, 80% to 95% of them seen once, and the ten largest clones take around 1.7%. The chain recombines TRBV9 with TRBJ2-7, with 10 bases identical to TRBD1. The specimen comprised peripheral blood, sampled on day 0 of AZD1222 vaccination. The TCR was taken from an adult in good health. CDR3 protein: CASSVPGTGAASYEQYF. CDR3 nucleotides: TGTGCCAGCAGCGTTCCCGGGACAGGGGCGGCCTCCTACGAGCAGTACTTC.